This T cell receptor (beta chain) was identified during a study of T cells in localized non-small cell lung cancer. Broader study findings: For the top 100 tumor clones, a median around 61 also appeared in adjacent lung. Uninvolved adjacent lung had higher T cell clonality than tumor and all other tissues.

In its sample, this clone was seen a few times. The antigen remains undetermined. TCRdb's copy holds only in-frame clones and misses some; the assay was immunoSEQ multiplex PCR. The sample consists of approximately 840 clones, over 15% of them appearing once. Sequenced material: normal lung tissue next to the tumor, taken before any cancer treatment. The TCR comes from a female donor over 55 with stage II squamous cell lung carcinoma.

For the CDR3, the DNA is TGTGCCAGCAGCCCCCCAGCGCGAACCTCCTACGAGCAGTACTTC. Translation: CASSPPARTSYEQYF. The gene calls are TRBV28 and TRBJ2-7; D is unclear. V lost 6 bases and J 0 bases, leaving 15 bases between the germline ends. Per germline, CDR1 MDHEN and CDR2 SYDVKM. The CDR3 is made up of 15 amino acids.